Included here is one T cell receptor (beta chain) sequence, with context. No cognate antigen has been identified for it. This could be a read error, since a much larger clone is one nucleotide away. This specimen comes from a study of breast tumors, draining lymph nodes, adjacent tissues (dated by TCRdb to 2016 to 2017). Study-level background: TCR beta repertoires were compared across tumor, adjacent nontumor tissue and axillary lymph nodes obtained from breast cancer patients. In human breast cancer, the study set out to assess how tumor, surrounding tissue and draining lymph node repertoires relate to one another and whether T cells might be exchanged between them. General study outcomes and caveats: Tumor T-cell repertoires showed less diversity than lymph node repertoires and more diversity than nontumor tissue repertoires, and tumor T-cell repertoires showed preferential V and J gene usage. Tumor and nontumor tissue repertoires were found to be significantly more similar in luminal-like than in basal-like breast cancer. The conclusion that tumor T cells originate in lymph nodes was framed as consistent with a hypothesis rather than directly demonstrated. The data were judged consistent with most tumor T cells deriving from the lymph node and then expanding within tumor tissue.

The CDR3 holds 14 amino acids from the cysteine to the phenylalanine. Only the CDR3 part of the read is kept: 42 bases, read in frame from the first base. The germline ends are 21 bases apart after V is trimmed by 6 bases and J by 12 bases. CDR1 and CDR2, per the germline V gene, are MNHNS and SASEGT. Sequencing relied on an Illumina HiSeq 2000. Multiplex PCR amplification was used to build the TCR beta chain libraries. High-throughput sequencing was used to analyze the amplified TCR beta chain products. The public reads were reprocessed in TCRdb via fastp at Q25 and MiXCR, keeping in-frame beta chains. Under each unique CDR3 protein, matching rows form one entry showing the most common genes and DNA. The table for this sample lists 250,000 or so distinct CDR3 sequences; about 33% of them were counted only once. The ten top clones hold around 1% of the sample. The lymph node samples were taken from the axillary draining lymph nodes of breast cancer patients.

The TCR comes from a female donor with breast cancer. Some clones in this sample may be carry-over from other donors' samples. The V gene is TRBV6-1 and the J gene is TRBJ2-1; the D gene is possibly TRBD1 or TRBD2, with 6 bases matching each. The sequenced sample consisted of axillary lymph node tissue. CDR3 reads: CASRPEGGGTPQFF. The DNA is TGTGCCAGCAGACCGGAGGGGGGCGGAACTCCGCAGTTCTTC.